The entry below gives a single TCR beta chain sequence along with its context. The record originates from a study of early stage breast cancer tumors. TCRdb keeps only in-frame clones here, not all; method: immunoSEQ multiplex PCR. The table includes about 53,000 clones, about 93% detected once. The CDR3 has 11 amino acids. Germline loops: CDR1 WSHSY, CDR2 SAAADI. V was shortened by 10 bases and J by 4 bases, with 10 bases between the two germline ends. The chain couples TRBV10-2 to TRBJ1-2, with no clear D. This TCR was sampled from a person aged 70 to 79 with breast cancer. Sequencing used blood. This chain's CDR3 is CATLTVYGYTF. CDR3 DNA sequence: TGCGCCACCCTAACCGTCTATGGCTACACCTTC.